This T cell receptor (beta chain) was sequenced for a study of shared clonotypes between healthy human individuals (dated by TCRdb to 2020 to 2022). For the study in its entirety: The cohort included a few men and a couple of women between 18 and 49 years of age. For each donor, CD4 naive and CD4 memory were each given three plates, CD8 naive was given two plates, and CD8 memory was given one plate. The study deeply sequenced blood TCR repertoires of about five healthy adults to estimate repertoire size and the extent of clonotype sharing between individuals. To increase sequencing depth and limit assay-specific biases, different laboratories used diverse techniques to prepare libraries and sequence TCR repertoires. Leukapheresis yielded between about 0.94 and 10 billion PBMCs per donor.

The donors were healthy, HIV-negative adults who had no recently reported acute infections or vaccinations. Every donor was a Caucasian adult living in Nashville, Tennessee, USA. CD4+ T cells were enriched by magnetic negative selection; naive cells were then positively selected on CD45RA, and the negative fraction formed the memory subset. Blood was collected by leukapheresis, and PBMCs were isolated by Ficoll-Histopaque density gradient centrifugation and then cryopreserved in liquid nitrogen vapor phase. Purity and quantity of every magnetically sorted T cell population were checked by analytical flow cytometry. Genomic DNA was isolated from each sorted fraction and quantified by UV absorbance on a Nanodrop 2000c. The CDR3 covers 14 residues, taking in both the cysteine and the phenylalanine. Only the CDR3 portion is preserved as DNA: 42 bases, with reading frame beginning at the first base. For this chain, trimming is 4 bases at the V end and 5 bases at the J end, and the number of junction bases without a gene match is 2. The germline V gene provides CDR1 MGHDK and CDR2 SYGVNS.

What the authors observed across the whole study: Sampling was limited to blood, and TCR repertoires in tissue likely differ from TCR repertoires in blood. Because the study included only a small number of donors, the genetic and exposure-history diversity represented was limited. Across a handful of donors, around 5% of naive CD4, around 3.5% of naive CD8, roughly 2.2% of memory CD4, and 0.4% of memory CD8 clonotypes were shared. Pairwise subsampling led to the expectation that sequencing depth would affect the degree of clonotype sharing among donors. Compared with non-shared clonotypes, clonotypes shared by all four sorted-subset donors had higher generation probabilities. Larger estimated clonotype richness was generally found for naive subsets than for memory subsets. Rarefaction of sorted-subset datasets indicated incomplete sequencing despite the large sequencing depth.

Using the deep immunoSEQ assay, multiplex PCR amplified TCR CDR3 regions from genomic DNA. Genomic DNA extracted from each cell subset was distributed evenly over all wells of several immunoSEQ 96-well plates, and each plate served as one replicate. For sorted subsets, approximately 210 ng of genomic DNA, equivalent to around 30,000 T cell genomes, went into each replicate PCR. Purified libraries were quantified with a Qubit 3.0 fluorometer, sized on a Bioanalyzer 2100, and re-quantified with the KAPA Library Quantification kit. Every immunoSEQ 96-well plate was sequenced on a separate single-read 150-cycle Illumina NextSeq 550 flow cell. The source study handled its data this way. Because the immunoSEQ output included only junctional sequences and no quality scores, the filtering could not be the same as the filtering used for full-length reads. Sequences were annotated with PyIR, a Python wrapper for IgBLAST v1.9, and V/J genes and CDR3 were assigned using IMGT germline references. Any read was removed if the V/J assignment was weak (E-value above 1e-6), the CDR3 was missing, or the read contained stop codons, out-of-frame junctions, or ambiguous translated residues. V3J clonotypes were defined as sequences sharing the same inferred V gene, J gene, and CDR3 amino acid sequence. The percentage overlap between two repertoires was calculated by dividing the number of shared unique clonotypes by the size of the smaller repertoire. Richness of each repertoire was evaluated using RTK rarefaction, the Chao1 estimator, and Recon v2.1 estimates of unobserved clonotypes. Generation probabilities for all TCRbeta clonotypes obtained by the gDNA method from several donors were computed using OLGA. In its TCRdb copy, this immuneACCESS table keeps in-frame sequences only and misses some clones. Where compared with another copy, unresolved V genes explain less than half of these, and the others have no known cause. D and trimming were read from the DNA, whereas the V and J calls and clone size are those reported in that table. Counted in this sample were 2 million to 2.5 million clones; about 92% of them appeared once. The ten largest account for around 0.4% of the sample.

A remark on this clone: This clone's antigen is unknown. Base-call qualities are not available, and no considerably larger clone is one nucleotide away.

The source is a man aged 18 to 35 in good health. Some clones in this sample may be carry-over from other donors' samples. The chain is made from TRBV25-1 and TRBJ1-1, and 12 bases in between align with TRBD1. Sequencing was done on a sample of naive CD4+ T cells from PBMCs. The cell subset or site label for this specimen denotes: CD45RA+ positively selected. The CDR3 reads CASSGDRGLTEAFF. The DNA is as follows: TGTGCCAGCAGTGGGGACAGGGGGCTAACTGAAGCTTTCTTT.